The clone carrying this TCR beta chain was seen only a few times. Its antigen is unknown. These data are taken from a study of beta chain features in type 1 diabetes. Study results and limitations: In all four CD4+ subsets, TCRB CDR3 length was significantly, moderately reduced in type 1 diabetes. It was possible that PCR favored shorter templates, equally so in patients and controls.

Expressed TCRB transcripts were sequenced because the entire RNA isolate underwent reverse transcription. TCRdb's copy holds only in-frame clones and misses some; the assay was immunoSEQ multiplex PCR. The data contain around 300,000 clones, around 13% of them seen just once; the ten biggest clones take up roughly 6.7%. Germline V lookup: CDR1 SQVTM, CDR2 ANQGSEA. The germline V and J ends were trimmed by 1 base and 3 bases, with 4 bases remaining between them. CDR3 length: 11 amino acids. This rearrangement joins TRBV29-1 to TRBJ2-7; no clear D. Sequenced material: central memory CD4+ T cells from blood. The TCR was taken from a man younger than 40 in good health. CDR3 nucleotides: TGCAGCGTTGAAGGGGGCTACGAGCAGTACTTC. Its translation is CSVEGGYEQYF.